One sample yielded the 16 T cell receptor beta chains listed below, sequenced in a study of blood T cells in healthy people across ages. Combining a sample-barcoded 5' primer with a J-beta primer mix, a second PCR ran for about 6 to 12 cycles. TCRdb reprocessed the 5' RACE reads via MiXCR and lists one record per CDR3 protein. Altogether around 650,000 distinct CDR3 sequences are present, 40% to 50% being singletons, with the ten largest covering about 30%. The specimen was blood. The receptors shown here come from an elderly man in good health.

The chain joins TRBV3-1 to TRBJ1-5, with D perhaps TRBD1 (6 bases). The CDR3 length is 17 residues. V was cut by 4 bases and J by 2 bases, with 18 bases left in between. Germline assignment: CDR1 LGHDT and CDR2 YNNKEL (reference sequence). The CDR3 loop is CASSPVFQQGGNQPQHF. In DNA, the CDR3 is TGTGCCAGCAGCCCAGTTTTTCAACAGGGTGGCAATCAGCCCCAGCATTTT.

V is TRBV7-2 and J is TRBJ2-1; unclear D gene. Deletions cut 6 bases from V and 6 bases from J, with 18 bases between. This CDR3 has 15 residues. Germline-derived CDR1 and CDR2 are SGHTA and FQGNSA. CDR3 in amino acids: CASSSFPHTGNEQFF. In DNA, the CDR3 is TGTGCCAGCAGTTCGTTCCCCCATACCGGCAATGAGCAGTTCTTC.

This chain links TRBV30 with TRBJ2-4; the match to TRBD2 covers 15 bases. The DNA end lines up better with TRBJ2-7; the J call may be wrong. The CDR3 runs to 17 residues. Germline CDR1 is GTSNPN and CDR2 is SVGIG (reference sequence). CDR3 bases: TGTGCCTGGAGGCCCTTGGGACTAGCGGGAGGAGCCTACGAGCAGTACTTC. Its protein is CAWRPLGLAGGAYEQYF.

This clonotype has more than one count but fewer than ten. V usage is TRBV28 and J usage is TRBJ2-7, with no clear D. V was cut by 6 bases and J by 0 bases, with 15 bases left in between. CDR1 MDHEN and CDR2 SYDVKM come from the germline V gene. The CDR3 runs to 15 residues. In DNA form, the CDR3 reads TGTGCCAGCAGATCACCTCACTGGAGCTCCTACGAGCAGTACTTC. Translating it yields CASRSPHWSSYEQYF.

V usage is TRBV5-1 and J usage is TRBJ2-5; TRBD1 might be the D (6 bases). From germline, CDR1 is SGHRS and CDR2 YFSETQ. The germline V and J ends were trimmed by 0 bases and 1 base, with 13 bases remaining between them. This CDR3 is built from 16 residues. Written as DNA, the CDR3 is TGCGCCAGCAGCTTGGGTACAGGGAGCTTCCAAGAGACCCAGTACTTC. Amino acids: CASSLGTGSFQETQYF. Supplemented by reference TRBV5-1 and TRBJ2-5, the full variable domain reads KAGVTQTPRYLIKTRGQQVTLSCSPISGHRSVSWYQQTPGQGLQFLFEYFSETQRNKGNFPGRFSGRQFSNSRSEMNVSTLELGDSALYLCASSLGTGSFQETQYFGPGTRLLVL.

CDR3 sequence reads: CASSPRNSYGYTF. In DNA form, the CDR3 reads TGTGCCAGCAGCCCCAGGAACAGCTATGGCTACACCTTC. V is TRBV7-2 and J is TRBJ1-2; the D is unclear. Trimming took 5 bases from V and 4 from J, leaving 11 bases between them. CDR1 SGHTA and CDR2 FQGNSA come from the germline V gene. The CDR3 runs 13 residues.

The chain employs TRBV6-2 or TRBV6-3 and TRBJ2-5; 9 nucleotides line up with TRBD1. The CDR3 has 11 residues. V gave up 6 bases and J gave up 12 bases; unmatched junction bases: 5. Germline V gene data show CDR1 as MNHEY and CDR2 as SVGEGT. CDR3 in amino acids: CASSRDREEYF. Written as DNA, the CDR3 is TGTGCCAGCAGCAGGGACAGGGAAGAGTACTTC.

This clonotype was detected many times. V usage is TRBV25-1 and J usage is TRBJ2-3; D may be TRBD1 or TRBD2 (5 bases each). The germline V gene encodes CDR1 MGHDK and CDR2 SYGVNS. The CDR3 is 15 residues long. V was clipped by 4 bases and J by 0 bases, with 11 bases between them. CDR3 sequence: CASSGQRDSTDTQYF. Here the CDR3 DNA reads TGTGCCAGCAGTGGGCAACGGGACAGCACAGATACGCAGTATTTT. The entire variable domain, with the rest obtained from reference TRBV25-1 and TRBJ2-3, is as follows: EADIYQTPRYLVIGTGKKITLECSQTMGHDKMYWYQQDPGMELHLIHYSYGVNSTEKGDLSSESTVSRIRTEHFPLTLESARPSHTSQYLCASSGQRDSTDTQYFGPGTRLTVL.

This clonotype has just a few counts. This chain connects TRBV20-1 to TRBJ2-1; 7 nucleotides line up with TRBD2. V was clipped by 6 bases and J by 7 bases; unmatched bases: 15. CDR3 length equals 15 residues. Germline V gene sequence: CDR1 DFQATT, CDR2 SNEGSKA (reference sequence). Here the CDR3 reads CSAPPKAGVWNEQFF. The CDR3 nucleotides read TGCAGTGCGCCCCCAAAGGCGGGAGTATGGAATGAGCAGTTCTTC.

This clonotype was observed a few times. V is TRBV5-1 and J is TRBJ2-3; TRBD1 agrees at 7 bases. V shed 0 bases and J 6 bases; nucleotides not matched to a gene: 7. The CDR3 covers 15 residues. The germline CDR1 and CDR2 sequences are SGHRS and YFSETQ. The CDR3 coding sequence is TGCGCCAGCAGCTTGGGGACAGGCCTCTGGGATACGCAGTATTTT. Translating gives CASSLGTGLWDTQYF.

The sample holds a few counts of this clonotype. The chain has TRBV7-2 and TRBJ2-7, with D possibly matching TRBD1 (5 bases). Trimming removed 5 bases from V and 7 bases from J, with 15 bases in between. The CDR3 contains 13 residues. Germline values: CDR1 SGHTA, CDR2 FQGNSA. DNA for the CDR3: TGTGCCAGCAGCCCACCCTCAAGGGGAGAGCAGTACTTC. Protein sequence: CASSPPSRGEQYF. The full variable domain, its missing parts supplied by reference TRBV7-2 and TRBJ2-7, is GAGVSQSPSNKVTEKGKDVELRCDPISGHTALYWYRQSLGQGLEFLIYFQGNSAPDKSGLPSDRFSAERTGGSVSTLTIQRTQQEDSAVYLCASSPPSRGEQYFGPGTRLTVT.

To note about this clonotype: A single base separates this from a much larger clone, so it may be a read error. J is TRBJ2-3 and V is TRBV20-1, with 7 bases identical to TRBD2. The CDR3 totals 14 residues. V was clipped by 6 bases and J by 2 bases; unmatched bases: 8. Germline loops: CDR1 DFQATT, CDR2 SNEGSKA (reference sequence). The CDR3 is CSAESGETTDTQYF. In DNA, the CDR3 is TGCAGTGCCGAAAGCGGGGAGACCACAGATACGCAGTATTTT.

This clonotype was detected many times. V gene TRBV20-1 combines with J gene TRBJ2-5, with D unclear. The CDR3 consists of 11 residues. V was cut by 3 bases and J by 5 bases, with 7 bases left in between. The germline V gene has CDR1 DFQATT and CDR2 SNEGSKA (reference sequence). CDR3 loop: CSARIGETQYF. The DNA for the CDR3 is TGCAGTGCTAGGATAGGGGAGACCCAGTACTTC.

V is TRBV6-2 or TRBV6-3 and J is TRBJ2-7; D may be TRBD1 or TRBD2 (5 bases each). V gave up 5 bases and J gave up 0 bases, with 14 bases separating them. The germline V gene has CDR1 MNHEY and CDR2 SVGEGT. The CDR3 spans 15 residues. The DNA for the CDR3 is TGTGCCAGCAGTGACGGGACGGCGAGCTCCTACGAGCAGTACTTC. It yields the protein CASSDGTASSYEQYF.

The chain has TRBV24-1 and TRBJ2-1, with 11 bases fitting TRBD2. The length of the CDR3 is 15 residues. V lost 4 bases, J lost 13 bases, and 11 bases stayed unmatched. Germline loops: CDR1 KGHDR, CDR2 SFDVKD. CDR3 protein: CATSDPLAGGETQFF. The CDR3 coding sequence is TGTGCCACCAGTGACCCCCTAGCGGGAGGAGAGACCCAGTTCTTC.

The rearrangement joins TRBV28 to TRBJ2-3; 9 nucleotides match TRBD1. Germline V gene data show CDR1 as MDHEN and CDR2 as SYDVKM. Trimming at V came to 4 bases and at J to 2 bases, leaving 10 bases not matched to a gene. This CDR3 contains 17 residues. As DNA, the CDR3 is TGTGCCAGCAGTTCACGTCCCGGGACAGGGTCCACAGATACGCAGTATTTT. Translation: CASSSRPGTGSTDTQYF.